This T cell receptor beta chain was identified during a study of blood T cell repertoires in COVID-19 (dated by TCRdb to the early 2020s). With respect to the entire study: The collaborator samples originated in the United States, Italy and Spain and spanned the acute and convalescent phases of COVID-19. The material from the prospective study consisted of cDNA or gDNA derived from T cells, B-cell-depleted T cells, or PBMCs. The dataset comprised deeply sampled blood TCRbeta repertoires from subjects exposed to, actively infected with, or recovered from COVID-19. The repertoires were released in a freely available public database intended as a resource for research on the immune response to SARS-CoV-2. The samples were drawn from two sources: the first 160 participants of the ongoing ImmuneRACE study, and 1,254 subjects contributed by 6 global collaborators. A de-identified subject ID, COVID-19 status, age in years and sex were almost always included in the sample metadata. Where HLA class I and class II types were available, the types were taken from metadata supplied by the sample provider, not from assay-based typing.

Participants in the prospective study were aged 18 to 89 years, lived in some 24 United States geographic areas, and enrolled through a virtual design. In the prospective study, participants were assigned to cohorts based on the clinical history participants reported in a screening survey and a study questionnaire. Each participant in the prospective study had whole blood, serum and a nasopharyngeal or oropharyngeal swab collected by mobile phlebotomists. Over a roughly 2-month period, participants in the prospective study had the option of providing additional blood draws and questionnaires. Before DNA extraction, prospective study blood samples were shipped either frozen or at room temperature. Results the study describes overall, beyond this receptor: Clinical and demographic metadata were provided uncurated, with the amount varying by source and participant.

Comments on this clone: The antigen it binds to is not known. No much larger clone exists at a distance of one base, and base qualities are not known.

According to the germline V gene, CDR1 reads LGHNA and CDR2 reads YSLEER. At the junction V is shortened by 1 base and J by 6 bases, with 3 bases in between. There are 12 amino acids in the CDR3, from cysteine to phenylalanine inclusive. Only the CDR3 DNA stays, 36 bases, in frame from base 1. TCRbeta CDR3 regions were amplified from genomic DNA using the immunoSEQ Assay, a bias-controlled multiplex PCR. The paper's data handling went like this. Within the assay, amplification of reference gene primers was used to estimate how many nucleated cells each sample contained. To quantify the absolute abundance of each unique TCRbeta CDR3 rearrangement, sequence reads were collapsed and filtered. For each sample, productive Simpson clonality was calculated as the square root of Simpson's diversity index over productive rearrangements. TCRdb took this table from immuneACCESS and kept in-frame rearrangements with V and J called. Such tables lack part of the clones; where checked against another copy, unresolved V genes explain under half of the gap, and the rest is unexplained. V, J and clone size are taken as reported in that table, and D and trimming were inferred from the DNA itself. The sample contains some 180,000 clones, approximately 79% of them found a single time. The ten largest account for more than 4% of the sample.

This clonotype was obtained from a woman aged 55-69 years with acute COVID-19. Sequencing input: PBMCs or T cells enriched from blood (not recorded which). The sequence is built from TRBV4-3 and TRBJ2-2; the D gene cannot be resolved reliably. For the CDR3, the sequence is CASSQGPGELFF. The DNA is TGCGCCAGCAGCCAAGGGCCCGGGGAGCTGTTTTTT.